One and the same sample provided the 15 T cell receptor beta chains below, sequenced in a study of T cells in Graves' hyperthyroidism and ophthalmopathy. Authors of the study amplified TCR beta CDR3 regions from RNA transcripts. The TCR CDR3 first-round RT-PCR relied on the HTBI primer set. Each CDR3 protein gets one entry after TCRdb re-called the multiplex PCR reads with MiXCR. The sample shows 150,000 or so distinct CDR3 sequences, about 9.4% of them seen only once. Sequencing was performed on blood. The receptor set was obtained from a young woman with Graves' hyperthyroidism that later progressed to Graves' ophthalmopathy.

In this sample, this clonotype turned up many times. The J gene is TRBJ1-2, the V gene TRBV3-1; perhaps TRBD1 as D (6 bases). The V gene lost 1 base and the J gene lost 3 bases, with 12 bases spanning the gap. CDR3 length equals 15 residues. Germline V gene sequence: CDR1 LGHDT, CDR2 YNNKEL (reference sequence). CDR3 DNA sequence: TGTGCCAGCAGCCAAGTTCTGGGGGCGCACTATGGCTACACCTTC. Translated: CASSQVLGAHYGYTF.

The rearrangement uses TRBV19 and TRBJ2-1; 13 nucleotides line up with TRBD2. Germline V gives CDR1 LNHDA, CDR2 SQIVND (reference sequence). The CDR3 loop spans 13 amino acids. The trim removed 7 bases at V and 9 bases at J, leaving 3 bases unmatched. The CDR3 protein is CASTTSGRIEQFF. The CDR3 DNA reads as TGTGCCAGTACGACTAGCGGGAGGATTGAGCAGTTCTTC. Full variable domain (rest looked up from reference TRBV19 and TRBJ2-1): DGGITQSPKYLFRKEGQNVTLSCEQNLNHDAMYWYRQDPGQGLRLIYYSQIVNDFQKGDIAEGYSVSREKKESFPLTVTSAQKNPTAFYLCASTTSGRIEQFFGPGTRLTVL.

This clonotype showed up many times. This chain uses TRBV29-1 with TRBJ1-4; D is unresolved. The CDR3 consists of 13 residues. CDR1 SQVTM and CDR2 ANQGSEA come from the germline V gene. The CDR3 sequence: CALNEGLGEKLFF. CDR3 nucleotides: TGCGCACTGAATGAAGGGTTAGGGGAAAAACTGTTTTTT.

This clonotype was counted at least ten times. The chain is built from TRBV2 and TRBJ1-2, with D possibly TRBD1 on 5 matching bases. From germline, CDR1 is SNHLY and CDR2 FYNNEI. Trimming took 6 bases from V and 1 from J, leaving 9 bases between them. The CDR3 is 13 amino acids. The CDR3 is CASSIDSNYGYTF. In nucleotides, the CDR3 is TGTGCCAGCAGCATCGACAGTAACTATGGCTACACCTTC.

The CDR3 here is CASSRRAGGAARDTQYF. The CDR3 DNA reads TGTGCCAGCAGCAGAAGAGCGGGGGGGGCTGCTAGGGATACGCAGTATTTT. The V and J genes are TRBV3-1 and TRBJ2-3; 10 bases line up with TRBD2. Per the germline V gene, CDR1 is LGHDT and CDR2 is YNNKEL (reference sequence). The CDR3 totals 17 residues. The V gene end was trimmed by 5 bases and the J gene end by 6 bases; junction bases not matched to a gene: 14.

This clonotype was counted ten times or more. CDR3 amino acids: CASSTRTSGPYEQYF. CDR3 DNA: TGTGCCAGCAGCACGCGGACTAGCGGGCCCTACGAGCAGTACTTC. The chain couples TRBV7-2 to TRBJ2-7, with TRBD2 matching over 11 bases. This CDR3 spans 15 amino acids. Germline CDR1 and CDR2: SGHTA and FQGNSA. The V segment lost 5 bases and the J segment 2 bases; nucleotides outside the gene matches: 5.

This clonotype occurred many times. This chain connects TRBV12-3 or TRBV12-4 to TRBJ2-5; D may be TRBD2 (6 bases). Trimming cost V 7 bases and J 5 bases, with 14 bases left between them. This CDR3 spans 13 amino acids. CDR3 loop: CASNSEGRETQYF. The CDR3, as DNA: TGTGCCAGCAACTCGGAGGGCCGGGAGACCCAGTACTTC.

This clonotype turned up a few times. This chain's CDR3 is CASSFRTPNTGELFF. CDR3 sequence (DNA): TGTGCCAGCAGCTTCCGGACTCCGAACACCGGGGAGCTGTTTTTT. J is TRBJ2-2 and V is TRBV7-9, with D maybe TRBD2 (5 bases). Trimming cost V 3 bases and J 0 bases, with 8 bases left between them. The CDR3 loop spans 15 amino acids. Germline values: CDR1 SEHNR, CDR2 FQNEAQ (reference sequence).

With regard to this clonotype: Being one base from a much bigger clone, this may be a read error. The CDR3 ends on some other residue instead of the conserved phenylalanine or tryptophan, so this is likely a read error. The chain links TRBV6-6 to TRBJ2-5, with TRBD1 identical over 7 bases. Germline values: CDR1 MNHNY, CDR2 SVGAGI (reference sequence). V shed 0 bases, J shed 5 bases, and the junction held 3 bases outside the gene matches. The CDR3 loop spans 14 amino acids. The CDR3 coding sequence is TGTGCCAGCAGTTACTCGACAGGGTGGGAGACCCAGTACTTA. The encoded protein is CASSYSTGWETQYL.

There are a few counts of this clonotype. The chain is built from TRBV4-1 and TRBJ1-4, with TRBD1 matching over 7 bases. The CDR3 covers 15 residues. V was pared by 5 bases and J by 3 bases, with 6 bases of the junction left unmatched. The germline V gene has CDR1 MGHRA and CDR2 YSYEKL. The CDR3 protein is CASSYRGVSNEKLFF. The CDR3 region has the DNA TGCGCCAGCAGCTACAGGGGAGTGTCTAATGAAAAACTGTTTTTT.

This rearrangement joins TRBV10-3 to TRBJ2-6; D is uncertain. Between the trimmed V and J ends, which lost 4 bases and 0 bases, there was a span of 13 bases. This CDR3 has 17 residues. Germline V CDR1 and CDR2: ENHRY, SYGVKD. The CDR3 is CAISGVGKGSGANVLTF. The DNA for the CDR3 is TGTGCCATCAGTGGAGTCGGAAAGGGCTCTGGGGCCAACGTCCTGACTTTC.

This clonotype appeared many times. The chain has TRBV6-6 and TRBJ2-1; 11 bases are shared with TRBD2. The length of the CDR3 is 16 residues. The germline V gene has CDR1 MNHNY and CDR2 SVGAGI (reference sequence). With 2 bases clipped from V and 2 bases from J, the junction kept 2 bases outside the gene matches. In DNA form, the CDR3 reads TGTGCCAGCAGTTACCTAGCGGGGGGTGCCTACAATGAGCAGTTCTTC. Protein: CASSYLAGGAYNEQFF.

This clonotype was seen many times. This rearrangement joins TRBV2 to TRBJ2-1; 8 positions match TRBD1. V lost 0 bases, J lost 3 bases, and 10 bases stayed unmatched. The CDR3 contains 18 residues. Germline V gene sequence: CDR1 SNHLY, CDR2 FYNNEI. DNA of the CDR3: TGTGCCAGCAGTGAAGCGCTTCGAACAGGGGGAGTCTACAATGAGCAGTTCTTC. Residues: CASSEALRTGGVYNEQFF.

This clonotype was recorded at least ten times. J is TRBJ2-3 and V is TRBV7-2; 7 bases line up with TRBD2. Per the germline V gene, CDR1 is SGHTA and CDR2 is FQGNSA. After removal of 1 base from V and 2 bases from J, the junction contained 6 bases not matched to a gene. The CDR3 is 16 residues long. The CDR3 here is CASSLGGLAVTDTQYF. The CDR3 bases are TGTGCCAGCAGCTTAGGTGGCCTAGCGGTCACAGATACGCAGTATTTT.

This clonotype was counted ten times or more. The chain couples TRBV12-3 or TRBV12-4 to TRBJ2-7, with D perhaps matching TRBD1 or TRBD2 (5 bases each). CDR3 length equals 16 residues. V was pared by 3 bases and J by 1 base, with 16 bases between. CDR3 in DNA: TGTGCCAGCAGTTTTAAAACGGGACGGGTTTCCTACGAGCAGTACTTC. It translates to CASSFKTGRVSYEQYF.